The rows below give T cell receptor beta chains drawn from one sample of a study of regulatory T cells in long-lasting Graves disease. MiXCR, applied by TCRdb to the multiplex PCR reads, yields one record per CDR3 protein. Found here are approximately 460,000 distinct CDR3 sequences, 15% to 20% of them singletons; the top ten hold about 10%. In addition, the sample was reused for a study of T cells in Graves' hyperthyroidism and ophthalmopathy.

Sequenced material: peripheral blood mononuclear cells (PBMCs), taken at new diagnosis, from a patient treated with antithyroid drugs. The receptor source for this set is a woman aged 25 to 45 with Graves disease. The CDR3 runs from the conserved cysteine through the conserved F or W. Each record gives: V gene, J gene, clone size, D gene, CDR3 protein, CDR3 DNA. The D gene is left open where the match is weak. Expanded clones get a size class; other rows say once, few or many, or leave the size out.

V gene: TRBV7-9; J gene: TRBJ2-5; clone size: many; D gene: -; CDR3 protein: CASSPLGSGTRDEETQYF; CDR3 DNA: TGTGCCAGCAGCCCCCTTGGATCGGGAACCCGAGACGAAGAGACCCAGTACTTC
V gene: TRBV20-1; J gene: TRBJ2-5; clone size: few; D gene: TRBD2; CDR3 protein: CSARDRLSSGSWETQYF; CDR3 DNA: TGCAGTGCTAGAGATCGGCTTTCGAGCGGGAGTTGGGAGACCCAGTACTTC
V gene: TRBV20-1; J gene: TRBJ1-2; clone size: many; D gene: -; CDR3 protein: CSARDLVTGRDYGYTF; CDR3 DNA: TGCAGTGCTAGAGACCTCGTGACAGGTCGTGACTATGGCTACACCTTC
V gene: TRBV27; J gene: TRBJ2-7; clone size: few; D gene: -; CDR3 protein: CASSAAPAGTQYF; CDR3 DNA: TGTGCCAGCAGTGCCGCGCCCGCAGGGACGCAGTACTTC
V gene: TRBV4-1; J gene: TRBJ2-7; clone size: -; D gene: -; CDR3 protein: CASSTSLGTPSAYEQYF; CDR3 DNA: TGCGCCAGCAGCACGAGTTTGGGGACCCCCTCGGCCTACGAGCAGTACTTC
V gene: TRBV20-1; J gene: TRBJ1-5; clone size: many; D gene: -; CDR3 protein: CSGNRIGNQPQHF; CDR3 DNA: TGCAGCGGAAACAGGATTGGCAATCAGCCCCAGCATTTT
V gene: TRBV24-1; J gene: TRBJ2-3; clone size: -; D gene: -; CDR3 protein: CATSRSGSTDTQYF; CDR3 DNA: TGTGCCACCAGCCGCAGCGGTAGCACAGATACGCAGTATTTT
V gene: TRBV27; J gene: TRBJ1-2; clone size: many; D gene: TRBD1; CDR3 protein: CASSFDRGALGYTF; CDR3 DNA: TGTGCCAGCAGTTTTGACAGGGGAGCTCTGGGCTACACCTTC
V gene: TRBV28; J gene: TRBJ1-5; clone size: many; D gene: TRBD1; CDR3 protein: CASSFIGTGYNQPQHF; CDR3 DNA: TGTGCCAGCAGTTTCATTGGGACAGGGTACAATCAGCCCCAGCATTTT
V gene: TRBV28; J gene: TRBJ2-7; clone size: few; D gene: TRBD2; CDR3 protein: CASSFLDGGGYEQYF; CDR3 DNA: TGTGCCAGCAGTTTCTTGGACGGGGGGGGATACGAGCAGTACTTC
V gene: TRBV28; J gene: TRBJ1-5; clone size: few; D gene: -; CDR3 protein: CASSFFPPSGDQPQHF; CDR3 DNA: TGTGCCAGCAGTTTTTTCCCCCCCTCGGGAGATCAGCCCCAGCATTTT
V gene: TRBV27; J gene: TRBJ2-1; clone size: -; D gene: TRBD2; CDR3 protein: CASRAGLAGSYNEQFF; CDR3 DNA: TGTGCCAGCAGGGCGGGACTAGCGGGTTCCTACAATGAGCAGTTCTTC
V gene: TRBV4-1; J gene: TRBJ2-7; clone size: many; D gene: TRBD2; CDR3 protein: CASSQDTSGSWYEQYF; CDR3 DNA: TGCGCCAGCAGCCAAGATACTAGCGGGAGTTGGTACGAGCAGTACTTC
V gene: TRBV12-3/TRBV12-4; J gene: TRBJ2-3; clone size: -; D gene: TRBD1; CDR3 protein: CASSSRHKTGGIDTQYF; CDR3 DNA: TGTGCCAGCAGTTCTCGTCACAAGACAGGGGGAATAGATACGCAGTATTTT
V gene: TRBV27; J gene: TRBJ1-4; clone size: many; D gene: -; CDR3 protein: CASSLIGGREKLFF; CDR3 DNA: TGTGCCAGCAGTTTAATAGGCGGTCGTGAAAAACTGTTTTTT
V gene: TRBV18; J gene: TRBJ2-5; clone size: many; D gene: TRBD1; CDR3 protein: CASSPRTPTGGQETQYF; CDR3 DNA: TGTGCCAGCTCACCACGCACCCCGACAGGGGGCCAAGAGACCCAGTACTTC
V gene: TRBV13; J gene: TRBJ2-7; clone size: -; D gene: -; CDR3 protein: CASSLGRQGEQYF; CDR3 DNA: TGTGCCAGCAGCTTGGGACGGCAGGGGGAGCAGTACTTC
V gene: TRBV7-2; J gene: TRBJ2-5; clone size: many; D gene: -; CDR3 protein: CASSFQGLLQETQYF; CDR3 DNA: TGTGCCAGCAGCTTTCAGGGGCTACTACAAGAGACCCAGTACTTC
V gene: TRBV28; J gene: TRBJ2-5; clone size: -; D gene: -; CDR3 protein: CASRQTGFAETQYF; CDR3 DNA: TGTGCCAGCAGACAAACAGGGTTTGCGGAGACCCAGTACTTC
V gene: TRBV20-1; J gene: TRBJ2-5; clone size: many; D gene: TRBD2; CDR3 protein: CSVRLAGKETQYF; CDR3 DNA: TGCAGTGTTCGGCTAGCGGGAAAGGAGACCCAGTACTTC
V gene: TRBV7-9; J gene: TRBJ2-1; clone size: -; D gene: TRBD2; CDR3 protein: CASSSPRTSGRNNEQFF; CDR3 DNA: TGTGCCAGCAGCTCACCGAGGACTAGCGGGAGGAACAATGAGCAGTTCTTC
V gene: TRBV12-3/TRBV12-4; J gene: TRBJ2-1; clone size: many; D gene: TRBD2; CDR3 protein: CASSTSGPSYNEQFF; CDR3 DNA: TGTGCCAGCAGTACTAGCGGGCCCTCCTACAATGAGCAGTTCTTC
V gene: TRBV9; J gene: TRBJ2-1; clone size: -; D gene: TRBD2; CDR3 protein: CASSVERASGGSYNEQFF; CDR3 DNA: TGTGCCAGCAGCGTAGAAAGGGCTAGCGGGGGCTCCTACAATGAGCAGTTCTTC
V gene: TRBV28; J gene: TRBJ1-3; clone size: few; D gene: -; CDR3 protein: CASSWTAGITIYF; CDR3 DNA: TGTGCCAGCAGTTGGACAGCAGGAATCACCATATATTTT
V gene: TRBV27; J gene: TRBJ2-1; clone size: many; D gene: TRBD2; CDR3 protein: CASTPGTRDNEQFF; CDR3 DNA: TGTGCCAGCACACCTGGGACTAGGGACAATGAGCAGTTCTTC
V gene: TRBV19; J gene: TRBJ2-1; clone size: many; D gene: -; CDR3 protein: CASSDWSYNEQFF; CDR3 DNA: TGTGCCAGTAGTGATTGGAGCTACAATGAGCAGTTCTTC
V gene: TRBV20-1; J gene: TRBJ2-7; clone size: many; D gene: TRBD1; CDR3 protein: CSATKPGQGREQYF; CDR3 DNA: TGCAGTGCTACAAAACCGGGACAGGGGCGCGAGCAGTACTTC
V gene: TRBV18; J gene: TRBJ2-5; clone size: many; D gene: -; CDR3 protein: CASSPPGRRETQYF; CDR3 DNA: TGTGCCAGCTCACCACCGGGGCGAAGAGAGACCCAGTACTTC
V gene: TRBV5-4; J gene: TRBJ2-1; clone size: many; D gene: TRBD2; CDR3 protein: CASSWSGTSGDEQFF; CDR3 DNA: TGTGCCAGCAGCTGGTCCGGGACTAGTGGGGATGAGCAGTTCTTC
V gene: TRBV4-3; J gene: TRBJ2-7; clone size: many; D gene: TRBD1; CDR3 protein: CASSQAGTGGKVQYF; CDR3 DNA: TGTGCCAGCAGCCAAGCCGGGACAGGGGGTAAAGTGCAGTACTTC
V gene: TRBV3-1; J gene: TRBJ2-1; clone size: few; D gene: -; CDR3 protein: CASSQGAQNEQFF; CDR3 DNA: TGTGCCAGCAGCCAGGGGGCGCAGAATGAGCAGTTCTTC
V gene: TRBV10-3; J gene: TRBJ2-5; clone size: -; D gene: -; CDR3 protein: CAISENNMAGQETQYF; CDR3 DNA: TGTGCCATCAGTGAGAATAATATGGCAGGCCAAGAGACCCAGTACTTC
V gene: TRBV10-3; J gene: TRBJ1-2; clone size: many; D gene: -; CDR3 protein: CAISESDQGHYGYTF; CDR3 DNA: TGTGCCATCAGTGAGTCGGATCAGGGGCACTATGGCTACACCTTC
V gene: TRBV3-1; J gene: TRBJ2-5; clone size: many; D gene: -; CDR3 protein: CASSQGGQETQYF; CDR3 DNA: TGTGCCAGCAGCCAAGGGGGCCAAGAGACCCAGTACTTC
V gene: TRBV20-1; J gene: TRBJ2-1; clone size: many; D gene: -; CDR3 protein: CSARTGTSSSYNEQFF; CDR3 DNA: TGCAGTGCTCGCACCGGGACCTCAAGCTCCTACAATGAGCAGTTCTTC
V gene: TRBV25-1; J gene: TRBJ1-1; clone size: few; D gene: -; CDR3 protein: CASSGLGIGTEAFF; CDR3 DNA: TGTGCCAGCAGTGGCTTGGGGATAGGCACTGAAGCTTTCTTT
V gene: TRBV30; J gene: TRBJ2-5; clone size: many; D gene: -; CDR3 protein: CAWKRSEKSTRGETQYF; CDR3 DNA: TGTGCCTGGAAACGGTCGGAAAAATCGACCCGGGGAGAGACCCAGTACTTC
V gene: TRBV20-1; J gene: TRBJ1-3; clone size: once; D gene: -; CDR3 protein: CSARPTGGFNTIYF; CDR3 DNA: TGCAGTGCTAGACCGACCGGAGGATTCAACACCATATATTTT
V gene: TRBV6-5; J gene: TRBJ2-2; clone size: many; D gene: TRBD2; CDR3 protein: CASSYPGLETAGELFF; CDR3 DNA: TGTGCCAGCAGTTACCCGGGACTAGAAACGGCCGGGGAGCTGTTTTTT
V gene: TRBV6-5; J gene: TRBJ1-4; clone size: -; D gene: -; CDR3 protein: CASSYLNLQSRTVASSTNEKLFF; CDR3 DNA: TGTGCCAGCAGTTACCTTAACCTCCAATCCCGGACAGTGGCATCGTCAACTAATGAAAAACTGTTTTTT
V gene: TRBV9; J gene: TRBJ2-2; clone size: -; D gene: -; CDR3 protein: CASSVNAGRATGELFF; CDR3 DNA: TGTGCCAGCAGCGTAAATGCGGGCAGGGCCACCGGGGAGCTGTTTTTT
V gene: TRBV6-2/TRBV6-3; J gene: TRBJ2-3; clone size: few; D gene: -; CDR3 protein: CASSDLQGTDTQYF; CDR3 DNA: TGTGCCAGCAGTGATCTCCAGGGCACAGATACGCAGTATTTT
V gene: TRBV19; J gene: TRBJ2-2; clone size: few; D gene: TRBD1; CDR3 protein: CASSRSGGADTGELFF; CDR3 DNA: TGTGCCAGTAGCAGGTCAGGGGGCGCGGACACCGGGGAGCTGTTTTTT
V gene: TRBV9; J gene: TRBJ1-4; clone size: -; D gene: -; CDR3 protein: CASSVRPSINEKLFF; CDR3 DNA: TGTGCCAGCAGCGTAAGGCCGAGCATTAATGAAAAACTGTTTTTT
V gene: TRBV5-5; J gene: TRBJ1-1; clone size: few; D gene: -; CDR3 protein: CASSLGRDLEAFF; CDR3 DNA: TGTGCCAGCAGCCTCGGACGGGACCTGGAAGCTTTCTTT